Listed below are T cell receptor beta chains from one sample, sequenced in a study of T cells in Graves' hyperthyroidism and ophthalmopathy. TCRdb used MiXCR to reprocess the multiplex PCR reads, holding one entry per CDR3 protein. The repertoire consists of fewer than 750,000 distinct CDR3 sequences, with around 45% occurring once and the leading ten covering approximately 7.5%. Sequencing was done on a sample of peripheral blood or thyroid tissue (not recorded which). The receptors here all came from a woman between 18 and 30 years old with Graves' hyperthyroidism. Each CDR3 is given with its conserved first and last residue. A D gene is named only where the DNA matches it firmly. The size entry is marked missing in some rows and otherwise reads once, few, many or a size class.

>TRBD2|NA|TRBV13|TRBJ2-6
CASSKGLAEDWGANVLTF
TGTGCCAGCAGCAAGGGACTAGCGGAAGATTGGGGGGCCAACGTCCTGACTTTC
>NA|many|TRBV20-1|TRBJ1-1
CSARAPDTEAFF
TGCAGTGCTAGAGCTCCTGACACTGAAGCTTTCTTT
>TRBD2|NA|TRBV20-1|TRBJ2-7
CSARDPLTSGTYEQYF
TGCAGTGCTAGAGACCCTCTGACTAGCGGGACCTACGAGCAGTACTTC
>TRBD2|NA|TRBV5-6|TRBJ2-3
CASSLISGIGDTQYF
TGTGCCAGCAGCTTGATTAGCGGGATAGGAGATACGCAGTATTTT
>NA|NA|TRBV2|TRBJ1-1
CASTLPGAGKGSAFF
TGTGCCAGCACCCTCCCGGGGGCCGGGAAAGGTAGTGCTTTCTTT
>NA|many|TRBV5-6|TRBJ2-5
CASSLVSQETQYF
TGTGCCAGCAGCTTAGTCAGTCAAGAGACCCAGTACTTC
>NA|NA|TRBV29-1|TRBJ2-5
CSDATRSQYF
TGCAGCGACGCCACTAGATCCCAGTACTTC
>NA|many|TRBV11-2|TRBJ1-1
CASSLSRVLNTEAFF
TGTGCCAGCAGCTTAAGCCGGGTGCTGAACACTGAAGCTTTCTTT
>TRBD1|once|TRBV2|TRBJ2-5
CASSYPDRVETQYF
TGTGCCAGCAGTTACCCAGACAGGGTTGAGACCCAGTACTTC
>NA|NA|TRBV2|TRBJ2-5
CATRLAPQETQYF
TGTGCCACCCGGCTAGCCCCCCAAGAGACCCAGTACTTC
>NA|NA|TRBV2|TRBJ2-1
CASSESDYEQFF
TGTGCCAGCAGTGAATCGGACTATGAGCAGTTCTTC
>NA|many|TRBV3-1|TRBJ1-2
CASSQTGRANYGYTF
TGTGCCAGCAGCCAAACGGGCAGAGCTAACTATGGCTACACCTTC
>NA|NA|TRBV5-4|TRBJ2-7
CASSFRAGSNEQYF
TGTGCCAGCAGCTTTAGAGCGGGTTCCAATGAGCAGTACTTC